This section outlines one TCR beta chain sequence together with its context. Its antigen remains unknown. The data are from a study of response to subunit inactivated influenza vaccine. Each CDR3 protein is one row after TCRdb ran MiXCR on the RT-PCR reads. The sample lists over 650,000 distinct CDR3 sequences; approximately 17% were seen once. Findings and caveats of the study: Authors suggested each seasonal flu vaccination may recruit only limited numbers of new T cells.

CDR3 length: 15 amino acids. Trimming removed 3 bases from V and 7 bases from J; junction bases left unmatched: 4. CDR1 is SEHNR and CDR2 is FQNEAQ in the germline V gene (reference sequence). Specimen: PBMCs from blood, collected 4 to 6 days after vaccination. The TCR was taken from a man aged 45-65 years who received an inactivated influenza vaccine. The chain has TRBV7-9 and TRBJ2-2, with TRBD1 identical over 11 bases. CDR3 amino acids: CASSFGQGAGGELFF. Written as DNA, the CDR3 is TGTGCCAGCAGCTTCGGACAGGGGGCTGGCGGGGAGCTGTTTTTT.